This note documents a single T cell receptor (beta chain) sequence. Its antigen is unknown. The CDR3 is 16 residues long. Trimming removed 4 bases from V and 4 bases from J; junction bases left unmatched: 12. Germline V gene data show CDR1 as SGHRS and CDR2 as YFSETQ. The entirety of the isolated RNA underwent reverse transcription, so expressed TCRB transcripts were sequenced. The method was immunoSEQ multiplex PCR; TCRdb's version includes in-frame clones alone and lacks a portion of them. The table lists 310,000 or so clones, about 11% of them singletons. The data were obtained in a study of beta chain features in type 1 diabetes. Study summary: Healthy donors, compared against patients, showed similar age, gender and cell yields.

Study-level findings and limits: Type 1 diabetes patients showed a moderate but significant shortening of TCRB CDR3s in all four CD4+ subsets. There were fewer insertions and more deletions at the VDJ junctions of type 1 diabetes patients.

The chain links TRBV5-1 to TRBJ2-5; TRBD2 aligns across 8 bases. Sequencing was performed on naive CD4+ T cells from blood. This clonotype was sampled from a woman aged 25 to 45 in good health. CDR3 bases: TGCGCCAGCAGCCCCGGGAGTAGCGGGGCCCTAGAGACCCAGTACTTC. As protein: CASSPGSSGALETQYF.